Here is one TCR beta chain with its context. Its target antigen remains unknown. One base away there is no much larger clone; base qualities are not given. The germline V end is reduced by 2 bases and the J end by 6 bases; junction bases left unmatched: 7. The CDR1 and CDR2 encoded by the germline V gene (reference sequence) are LNHDA and SQIVND. The CDR3 starts with the cysteine, ends with the phenylalanine, and has 15 residues. Only the CDR3 DNA is retained, 45 bases long and in frame from the first base. Libraries were constructed by the immunoSEQ multiplex PCR assay. For the multiplex PCR, a mixture combining 60 forward primers for TCR Vbeta segments and 13 reverse primers for TCR Jbeta segments was used. Amplification of the CDR3 region of rearranged TCR beta genes was performed with a multiplex PCR assay on genomic DNA. The amplified TCR beta libraries were sequenced on the Illumina HiSeq System as 87-base-pair reads. In the original analysis: A later analysis tallied around 82 million unique TCR beta chains across the 700 or so repertoires, and approximately 9.9 million of those chains were shared by two or more donors. To remove PCR and sequencing errors, raw reads were error-corrected and collapsed into unique sequences using a nearest-neighbor algorithm that merged closely related sequences. To assign V, D and J gene segments, CDR3 sequences were aligned to IMGT reference sequences. For a sequence to be retained, a match of at least six nucleotides to both a V gene segment and a J gene segment was required. A rearrangement counted as productive if the CDR3 had no stop codons and remained in frame with V and J, and every other rearrangement counted as non-productive. CDR3 was defined according to IMGT convention as the region running from the second conserved V-encoded cysteine to the conserved J-encoded phenylalanine. The earlier analysis of about 640 of the donors excluded any sequence lacking an unambiguous match to a single V gene segment. An earlier analysis of fewer than 750 of the donors classified V segments as functional when productive rearrangements were above 56.7% and as segregating when the standard deviation between donors was above 5%. A statistical classification framework was built for diagnosing cytomegalovirus status from the catalog of TCR beta chain sequences. In a later analysis, V and J genes were assigned by comparing TCR nucleotide sequences against IMGT/GENE-DB human TR gene sequences. In a later analysis, CDR3 sequences and most-parsimonious VDJ recombination scenarios were assigned using the TCRdist pipeline. In a later analysis, each TCR beta chain was defined by its CDR3 amino acid sequence together with its V-gene family, and reads lacking a unique V-gene family were excluded. In a later analysis, around 600 highly shared, low-generation-probability nucleotide sequences were removed to address suspected cross-contamination and a sequencing artifact. A later analysis calculated a clonal expansion index for each public chain from normalized within-repertoire ranks of inferred template counts. Generation probabilities in a later analysis came from a VDJ recombination model fitted to out-of-frame rearrangements, and those results were checked against IGoR. A later analysis scored TCR-TCR, TCR-HLA and TCR-CMV co-occurrence with hypergeometric tests, applying a repertoire-size bias correction to TCR pairs. To estimate false discovery rates, a later analysis permuted the HLA or CMV assignments 20 times. In a later analysis, co-occurring TCRs were grouped using DBSCAN, and TCRdist sequence similarity was added for clustering within HLA-allele-positive subsets. Repertoires with fewer than 30,000 or more than 120,000 public chains, plus five repertoires with anomalous nucleotide sharing, were excluded from co-occurrence clustering. In its TCRdb copy, this immuneACCESS table keeps in-frame sequences only and misses some clones. Where compared with another copy, unresolved V genes explain less than half of these, and the others have no known cause. The D gene and trimming were derived from the DNA, and the V and J assignments and clone size from that table. This sample comprises 150,000 or so clones, about 74% of them detected only once. The top ten hold around 4% of the sample.

The sample is drawn from a study of cytomegalovirus exposure and HLA in healthy donors (dated by TCRdb to 2016 to 2017). About the study as a whole: According to an earlier analysis of around 600 of the donors, 150 million to 200 million T cells yielded some 110 million unique TCR beta sequences and approximately 280 Gb of sequence data. Donor age, sex, ethnicity and CMV serostatus were compiled together with the repertoire data. Typing coverage varied by locus: roughly 620-630 donors for A, B, C, DRB1 and DQB1; some 520 for DQA1; nearly 610 for DPA1; roughly 450 for DPB1. Because of strong linkage in the cohort, five DR-DQ haplotypes were treated as single units for association and clustering. Using immunosequencing, the study profiled T cell repertoires from 640 or so subjects and related those repertoires to cytomegalovirus serostatus. The study aimed to test whether cataloging public T cell receptors could reveal signatures of past pathogen exposure. In a later genetic analysis, genome-wide SNP genotypes for about three fifths of the 666 donors were used, and that subset was treated as a discovery cohort. An early release that covered about 600 HLA-typed donors contained about 300 gigabases of sequencing data and tens of millions of unique TCR sequences. In addition to the first cohort of 666 subjects, a separate validation cohort of 120 different subjects was used. HLA typing covered class I and class II loci at four-digit resolution. The later analysis used no new phenotypic data to find candidate immune exposures, relying instead on TCR beta sequences and their occurrence across donors. High-throughput TCR immunosequencing, statistical association of individual TCRs with disease status, and machine learning were combined to predict cytomegalovirus infection status. All discovery cohort repertoires had been generated on a single sequencing platform. An earlier analysis of 587 of the donors used high-throughput TCR beta sequencing to judge whether each TCR beta V gene segment behaved as functional or pseudogenic. The genetic ancestry cluster associated with self-reported Caucasian donors included about four fifths of the approximately 400 genotyped donors. Among around 400 genotyped donors of the cohort, an average of around 240,000 unique TCR beta nucleotide sequences were sequenced per donor, around 20% of them non-productive. In a later analysis, previously published TCR beta repertoires from more than 500 donors were re-analyzed and high-resolution HLA genotyping was added so that TCR occurrence patterns could be studied. The research as a whole found: Assigning TCR associations to individual alleles was difficult when HLA alleles, especially DR and DQ, strongly co-occurred. Correlated functional status among segregating V segments might reflect linkage disequilibrium, but an unknown experimental factor could not be ruled out. CMV serostatus was the only immune exposure information available for the cohort. A later analysis reported that several top co-occurrence clusters appeared linked to parvovirus B19, influenza, CMV and Epstein-Barr virus. According to the authors, the approach could potentially be generalized to other disease states and immunological phenotypes. In a later analysis, most CMV-associated TCR beta chains were found to appear HLA-restricted, with HLA associations seemingly driven largely by CMV exposure. HLA typing was unavailable for some donors at each locus, so association tests used only the typed subset. In this cohort, only TCR beta chains were sequenced, and detectable features were limited by the absence of alpha or paired-chain data. In a later genetic analysis, a missense DCLRE1C variant was associated with V-gene and J-gene trimming of TCR beta chains, and the association was replicated in an independent cohort. Seventeen rarely observed V segments, including chromosome 9 orphons, were excluded from the earlier analysis of approximately 600 of the donors because counts were too low. In a later analysis, over 15,000 TCR beta sequences were associated with specific HLA alleles at a false discovery rate of 0.05. Cytomegalovirus status was reported to be diagnosed by the classifier with high specificity and sensitivity in both the original and validation cohorts. A further reported finding was that TCR beta sequences accurately predicted the HLA-A and HLA-B alleles for most subjects in the first cohort. According to a later genetic analysis, donors in an Asian-associated ancestry cluster had fewer N-insertions in productive TCRs than the roughly 670-donor mean. According to a later analysis, TCR association rates differed among HLA loci, with DRB1 alleles showing the most associated TCRs and HLA-C alleles showing the fewest. A cluster of highly shared sequence variants was judged likely to represent a technical artifact of the sequencing pipeline. Because the 87-base-pair reads could not distinguish some IMGT-functional V segments, including TRBV6-2 and TRBV6-3, those segments were excluded. Most TCR sequences were observed very rarely across donors, whereas some public TCRs were present in many individuals. Presence/absence analyses assumed roughly uniform sequencing depth across donors, an assumption that may not hold. The study listed 170 or so TCR beta chains as associated with cytomegalovirus. Compared with equally common non-associated chains, HLA-associated TCR beta chains in a later analysis were more clonally expanded and had lower generation probabilities. An earlier analysis of around 540 of the donors showed that most TCR beta V segments appeared in productive rearrangements either about 87% or about 30% of the time, which broadly matched IMGT annotations. In vitro tests confirmed that three of the cytomegalovirus-associated TCR beta chains recognize cytomegalovirus antigens.

In total, approximately 700 healthy bone marrow donors made up the cohort. All cohort members were sampled while nominally healthy, although unrecorded immune exposures were likely present. The donor was CMV seropositive and belonged to the group of 250 to 300 seropositive cohort members. A peripheral blood sample was collected from each donor, and TCR beta sequencing was performed on peripheral blood mononuclear cells. The Qiagen DNeasy Blood Extraction Kit was used to extract genomic DNA from the blood cell samples. This receptor was taken from a man aged 18 to 30 in good health and CMV-seropositive. Input material: PBMCs. The rearranged segments are TRBV19 and TRBJ2-7; TRBD2 fits 10 bases in the junction. The CDR3 region reads CASSIWWLAGAEQYF. In nucleotides, the sequence is TGTGCCAGTAGTATATGGTGGCTAGCGGGAGCCGAGCAGTACTTC.